This T cell receptor beta chain was retrieved from a study of cytomegalovirus exposure and HLA in healthy donors. Overall study: In an earlier analysis, almost 120 million unique TCR beta sequences were found from 150 million to 200 million T cells.

Study conclusions and caveats: Among TCR beta chains of equal frequency, HLA-associated ones were more clonally expanded in a later analysis.

A remark on this clone: As yet, its antigen is unknown.

60 Vbeta and 13 Jbeta primers were used in PCR. The assay was immunoSEQ multiplex PCR, and TCRdb's table has in-frame clones only and misses some. The repertoire has 150,000 to 200,000 clones, around three quarters of them found once; the top ten carry approximately 0.73%. Each donor was nominally healthy when sampled (though unrecorded immune exposures were likely). The CDR3 is made up of 14 amino acids. With 2 bases clipped from V and 5 bases from J, the junction kept 2 bases outside the gene matches. Germline CDR1 and CDR2: SGHTA and FQGTGA. The receptor comes from a woman between 40 and 55 years old in good health and CMV-seronegative. Material for sequencing was PBMCs. This chain joins TRBV7-3 and TRBJ2-5, with 10 bases lining up with TRBD2. The CDR3 region is CASSLAGLAETQYF. The CDR3 DNA reads as TGTGCCAGCAGCTTAGCGGGACTAGCGGAGACCCAGTACTTC.